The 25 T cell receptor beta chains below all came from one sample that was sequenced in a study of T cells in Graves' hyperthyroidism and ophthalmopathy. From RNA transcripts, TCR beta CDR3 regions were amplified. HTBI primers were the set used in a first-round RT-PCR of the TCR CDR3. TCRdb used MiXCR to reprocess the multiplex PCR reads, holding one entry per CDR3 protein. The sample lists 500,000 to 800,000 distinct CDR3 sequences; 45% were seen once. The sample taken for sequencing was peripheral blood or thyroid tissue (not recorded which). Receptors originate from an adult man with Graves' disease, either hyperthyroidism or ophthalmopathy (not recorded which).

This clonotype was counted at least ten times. This CDR3 reads CASGRGDEKLFF. The CDR3 nucleotides read TGTGCCAGCGGCAGGGGAGACGAAAAACTGTTTTTT. The chain couples TRBV7-9 to TRBJ1-4, with a tentative D call TRBD1 (6 bases). CDR3 length equals 12 residues. Trimming took 8 bases from V and 8 from J, leaving 12 bases between them. CDR1 and CDR2 from the germline V gene are SEHNR and FQNEAQ (reference sequence).

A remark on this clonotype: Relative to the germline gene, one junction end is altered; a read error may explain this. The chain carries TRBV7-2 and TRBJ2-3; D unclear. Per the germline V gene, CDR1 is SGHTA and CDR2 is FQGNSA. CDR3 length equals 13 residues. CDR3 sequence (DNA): TGTGCTAGCAGTGGCCGACACACAGATACGCAGTATTTT. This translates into CASSGRHTDTQYF.

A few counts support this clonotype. CDR3 protein: CASSLVKEEKLFF. DNA for the CDR3: TGTGCCAGCAGTTTAGTAAAGGAAGAAAAACTGTTTTTT. The chain has TRBV12-3 or TRBV12-4 and TRBJ1-4; D is uncertain. The CDR3 is 13 residues long. V was pared by 1 base and J by 8 bases, with 8 bases between.

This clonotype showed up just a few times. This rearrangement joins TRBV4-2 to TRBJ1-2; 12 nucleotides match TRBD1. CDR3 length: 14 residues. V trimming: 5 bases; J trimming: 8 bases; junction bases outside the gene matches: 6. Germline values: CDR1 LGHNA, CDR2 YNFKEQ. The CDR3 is CASSAGQGAGGYTF. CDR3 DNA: TGTGCCAGCAGCGCGGGACAGGGGGCGGGAGGCTACACCTTC.

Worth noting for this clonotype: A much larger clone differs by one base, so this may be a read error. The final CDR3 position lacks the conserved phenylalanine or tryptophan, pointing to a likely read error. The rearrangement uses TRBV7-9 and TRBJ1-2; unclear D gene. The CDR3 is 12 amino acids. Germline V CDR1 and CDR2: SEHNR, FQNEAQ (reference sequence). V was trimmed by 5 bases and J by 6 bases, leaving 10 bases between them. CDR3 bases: TGTGCCAGCAGCGCCGGGATCGATGGCTACACCTTG. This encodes CASSAGIDGYTL.

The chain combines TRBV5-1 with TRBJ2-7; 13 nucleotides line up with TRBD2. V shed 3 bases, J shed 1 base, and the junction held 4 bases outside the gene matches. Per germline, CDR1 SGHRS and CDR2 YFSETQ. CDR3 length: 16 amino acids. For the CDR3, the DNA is TGCGCCAGCAGCTCGGGACTAGCGGGGCCTTCCTACGAGCAGTACTTC. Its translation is CASSSGLAGPSYEQYF.

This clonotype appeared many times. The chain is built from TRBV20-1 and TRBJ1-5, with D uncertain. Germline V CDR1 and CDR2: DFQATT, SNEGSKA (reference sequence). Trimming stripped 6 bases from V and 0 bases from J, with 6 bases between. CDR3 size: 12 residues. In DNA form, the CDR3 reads TGCAGTGCATATGGTAGCAATCAGCCCCAGCATTTT. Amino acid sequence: CSAYGSNQPQHF.

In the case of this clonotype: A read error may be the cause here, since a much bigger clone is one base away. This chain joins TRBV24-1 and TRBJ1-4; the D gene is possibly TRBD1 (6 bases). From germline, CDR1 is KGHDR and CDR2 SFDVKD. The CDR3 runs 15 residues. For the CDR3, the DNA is TGTGCCACCAGTGATGGGGGGCGCGGTAATGACAAACTGTTTTTT. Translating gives CATSDGGRGNDKLFF.

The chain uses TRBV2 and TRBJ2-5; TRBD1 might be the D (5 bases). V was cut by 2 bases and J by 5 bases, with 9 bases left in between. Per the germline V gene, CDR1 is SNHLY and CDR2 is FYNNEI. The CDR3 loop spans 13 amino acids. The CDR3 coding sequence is TGTGCCAGCAGTGAACGGTCAGGGGAGACCCAGTACTTC. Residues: CASSERSGETQYF.

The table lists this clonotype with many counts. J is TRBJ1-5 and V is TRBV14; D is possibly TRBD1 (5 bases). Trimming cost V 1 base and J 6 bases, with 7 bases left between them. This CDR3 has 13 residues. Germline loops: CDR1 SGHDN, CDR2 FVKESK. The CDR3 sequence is CASSQGTGQPQHF. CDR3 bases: TGTGCCAGCAGCCAAGGAACAGGTCAGCCCCAGCATTTT.

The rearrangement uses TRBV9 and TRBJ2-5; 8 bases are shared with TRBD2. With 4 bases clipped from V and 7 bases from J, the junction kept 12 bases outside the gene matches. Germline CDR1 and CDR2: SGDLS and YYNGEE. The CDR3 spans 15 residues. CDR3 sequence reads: CASSLNSGSARTQYF. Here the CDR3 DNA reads TGTGCCAGCAGCTTAAACAGCGGGAGCGCCCGGACCCAGTACTTC.

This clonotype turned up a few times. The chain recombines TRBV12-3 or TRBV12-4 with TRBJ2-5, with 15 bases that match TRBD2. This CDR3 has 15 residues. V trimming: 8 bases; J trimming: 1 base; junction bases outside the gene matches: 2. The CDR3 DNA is TGTGCCAGCGGGACTAGCGGGGGGATCCAAGAGACCCAGTACTTC. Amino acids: CASGTSGGIQETQYF.

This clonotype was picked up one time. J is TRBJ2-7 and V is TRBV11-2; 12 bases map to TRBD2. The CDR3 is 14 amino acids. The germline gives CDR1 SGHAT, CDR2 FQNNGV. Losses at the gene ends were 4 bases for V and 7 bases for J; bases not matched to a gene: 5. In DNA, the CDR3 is TGTGCCAGCAGCTCCAGAGGGACTAGCGGGGAGCAGTACTTC. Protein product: CASSSRGTSGEQYF.

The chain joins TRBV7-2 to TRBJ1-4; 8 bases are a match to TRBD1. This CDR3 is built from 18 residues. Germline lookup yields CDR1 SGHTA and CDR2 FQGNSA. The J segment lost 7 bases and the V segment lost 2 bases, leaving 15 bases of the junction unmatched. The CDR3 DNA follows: TGTGCCAGCAGCTTACGATTTCGGACAGGGTCCTCTGGTGAAAAACTGTTTTTT. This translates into CASSLRFRTGSSGEKLFF.

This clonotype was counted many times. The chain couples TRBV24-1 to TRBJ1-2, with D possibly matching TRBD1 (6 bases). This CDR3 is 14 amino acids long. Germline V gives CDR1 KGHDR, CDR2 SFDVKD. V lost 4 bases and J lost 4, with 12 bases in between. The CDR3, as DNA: TGTGCCACCAGTGACCAGGACAGCTTCTATGGCTACACCTTC. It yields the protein CATSDQDSFYGYTF.

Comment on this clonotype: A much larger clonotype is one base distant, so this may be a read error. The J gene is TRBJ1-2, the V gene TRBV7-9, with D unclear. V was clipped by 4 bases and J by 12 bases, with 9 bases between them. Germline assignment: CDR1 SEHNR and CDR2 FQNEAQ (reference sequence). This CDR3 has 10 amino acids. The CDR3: CASSYGVHTF. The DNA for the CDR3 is TGTGCCAGCAGCTATGGGGTACACACCTTC.

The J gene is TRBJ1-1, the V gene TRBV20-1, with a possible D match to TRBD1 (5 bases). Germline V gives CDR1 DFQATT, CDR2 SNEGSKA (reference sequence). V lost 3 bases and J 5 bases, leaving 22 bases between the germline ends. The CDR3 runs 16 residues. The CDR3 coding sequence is TGCAGTGCTAGGGACCCCCAGCGGGGGAGTTGGACTGAAGCTTTCTTT. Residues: CSARDPQRGSWTEAFF.

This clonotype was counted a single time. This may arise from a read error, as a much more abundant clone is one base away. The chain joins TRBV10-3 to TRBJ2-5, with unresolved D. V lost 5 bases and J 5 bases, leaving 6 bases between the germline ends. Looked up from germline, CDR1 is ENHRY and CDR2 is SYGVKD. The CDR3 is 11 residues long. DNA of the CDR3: TGTGCCATCAGTTATGACGAGACCCAGTACTTC. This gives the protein CAISYDETQYF.

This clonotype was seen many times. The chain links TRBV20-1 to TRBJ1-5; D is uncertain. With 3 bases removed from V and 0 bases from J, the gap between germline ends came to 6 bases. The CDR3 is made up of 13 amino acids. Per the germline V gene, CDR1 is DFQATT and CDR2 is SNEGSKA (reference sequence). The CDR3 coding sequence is TGCAGTGCTAGCCAAAGTAGCAATCAGCCCCAGCATTTT. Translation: CSASQSSNQPQHF.

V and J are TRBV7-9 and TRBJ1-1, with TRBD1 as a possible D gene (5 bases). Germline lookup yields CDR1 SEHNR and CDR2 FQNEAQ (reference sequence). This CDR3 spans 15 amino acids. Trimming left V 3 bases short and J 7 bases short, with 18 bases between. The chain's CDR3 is CASSLGTRAGDEAFF. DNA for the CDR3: TGTGCCAGCAGCTTGGGGACCAGGGCGGGGGATGAAGCTTTCTTT.

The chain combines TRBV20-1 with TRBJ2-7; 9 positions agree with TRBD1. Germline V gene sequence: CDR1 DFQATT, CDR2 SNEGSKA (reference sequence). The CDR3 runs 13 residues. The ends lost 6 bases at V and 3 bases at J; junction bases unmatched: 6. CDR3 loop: CSAFRDRDYEQYF. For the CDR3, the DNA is TGCAGTGCATTCCGGGACAGGGACTACGAGCAGTACTTC.

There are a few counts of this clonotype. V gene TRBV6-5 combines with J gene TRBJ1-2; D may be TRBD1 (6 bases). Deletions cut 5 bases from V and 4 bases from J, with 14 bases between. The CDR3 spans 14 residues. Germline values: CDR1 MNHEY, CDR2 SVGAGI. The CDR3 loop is CASSPNRDAYGYTF. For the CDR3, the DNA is TGTGCCAGCAGTCCGAACAGGGACGCCTATGGCTACACCTTC.

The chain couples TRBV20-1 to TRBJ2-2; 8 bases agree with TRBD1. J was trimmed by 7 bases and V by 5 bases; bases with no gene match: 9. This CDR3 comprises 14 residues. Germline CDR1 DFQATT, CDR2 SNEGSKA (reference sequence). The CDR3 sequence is CSALLSGGGGELFF. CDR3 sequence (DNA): TGCAGTGCTTTATTATCAGGGGGCGGCGGGGAGCTGTTTTTT.

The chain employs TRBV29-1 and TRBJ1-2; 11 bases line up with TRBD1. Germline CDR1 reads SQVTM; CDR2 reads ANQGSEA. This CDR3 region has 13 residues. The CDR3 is CSYHGQGAYGYTF. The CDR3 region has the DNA TGCAGTTATCACGGACAGGGGGCCTATGGCTACACCTTC. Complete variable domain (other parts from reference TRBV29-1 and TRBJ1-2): SAVISQKPSRDICQRGTSLTIQCQVDSQVTMMFWYRQQPGQSLTLIATANQGSEATYESGFVIDKFPISRPNLTFSTLTVSNMSPEDSSIYLCSYHGQGAYGYTFGSGTRLTVV.

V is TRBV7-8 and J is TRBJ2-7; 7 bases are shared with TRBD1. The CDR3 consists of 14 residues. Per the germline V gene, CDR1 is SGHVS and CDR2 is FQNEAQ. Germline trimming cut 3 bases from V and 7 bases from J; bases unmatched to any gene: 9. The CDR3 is CASSLPTGSWEQYF. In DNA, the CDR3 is TGTGCCAGCAGCTTGCCGACAGGGTCTTGGGAGCAGTACTTC. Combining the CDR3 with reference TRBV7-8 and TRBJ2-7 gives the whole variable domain GAGVSQSPRYKVAKRGQDVALRCDPISGHVSLFWYQQALGQGPEFLTYFQNEAQLDKSGLPSDRFFAERPEGSVSTLKIQRTQQEDSAVYLCASSLPTGSWEQYFGPGTRLTVT.